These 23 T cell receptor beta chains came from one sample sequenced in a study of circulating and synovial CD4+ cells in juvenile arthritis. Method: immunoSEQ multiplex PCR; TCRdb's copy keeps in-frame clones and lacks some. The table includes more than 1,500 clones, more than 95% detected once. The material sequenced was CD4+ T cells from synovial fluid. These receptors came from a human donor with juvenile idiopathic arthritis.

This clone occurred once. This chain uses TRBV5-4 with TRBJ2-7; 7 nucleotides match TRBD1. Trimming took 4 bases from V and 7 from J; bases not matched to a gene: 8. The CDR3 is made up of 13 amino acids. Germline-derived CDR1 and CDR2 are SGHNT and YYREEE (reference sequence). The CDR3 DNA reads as TGTGCCAGCAGCCCCAGGGGGACGGGGGAGCAGTACTTC. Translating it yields CASSPRGTGEQYF.

Here the CDR3 DNA reads TGTGCGAGTCGGACTAGCGGGAGCGGCGAGCAGTACTTC. The encoded protein is CASRTSGSGEQYF. V gene TRBV2 combines with J gene TRBJ2-7; 13 bases fit TRBD2. This CDR3 has 13 residues. In germline, CDR1 is SNHLY, CDR2 FYNNEI.

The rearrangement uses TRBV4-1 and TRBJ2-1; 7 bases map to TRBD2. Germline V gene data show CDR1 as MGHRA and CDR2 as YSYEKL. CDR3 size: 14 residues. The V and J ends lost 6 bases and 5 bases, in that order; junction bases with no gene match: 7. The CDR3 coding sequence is TGCGCCAGCAGGTGGGAGGGGCCCAACAATGAGCAGTTCTTC. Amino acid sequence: CASRWEGPNNEQFF.

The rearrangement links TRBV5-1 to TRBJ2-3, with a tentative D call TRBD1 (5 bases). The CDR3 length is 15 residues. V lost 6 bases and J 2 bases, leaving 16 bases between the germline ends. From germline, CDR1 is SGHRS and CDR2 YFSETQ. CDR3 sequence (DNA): TGCGCCAGCACACAGCGCGGACAACCCACAGATACGCAGTATTTT. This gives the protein CASTQRGQPTDTQYF.

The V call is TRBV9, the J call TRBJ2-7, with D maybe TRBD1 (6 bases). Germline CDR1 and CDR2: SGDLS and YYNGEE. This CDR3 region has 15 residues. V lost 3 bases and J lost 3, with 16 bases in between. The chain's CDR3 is CASSGSDRPFYEQYF. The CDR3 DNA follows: TGTGCCAGCAGCGGAAGTGACAGGCCATTCTACGAGCAGTACTTC.

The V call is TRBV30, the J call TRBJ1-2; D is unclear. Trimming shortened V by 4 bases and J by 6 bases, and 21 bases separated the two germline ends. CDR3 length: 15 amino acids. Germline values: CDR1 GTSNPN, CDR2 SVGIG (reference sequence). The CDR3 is CAWTPLNGVKNGYTF. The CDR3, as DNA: TGTGCCTGGACCCCCCTAAACGGGGTTAAAAATGGCTACACCTTC.

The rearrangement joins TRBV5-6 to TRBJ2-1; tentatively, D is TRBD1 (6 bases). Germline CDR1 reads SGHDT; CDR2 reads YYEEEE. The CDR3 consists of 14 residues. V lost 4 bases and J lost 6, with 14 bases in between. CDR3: CASSLLTGTNEQFF. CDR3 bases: TGTGCCAGCAGCCTTTTGACAGGAACCAATGAGCAGTTCTTC.

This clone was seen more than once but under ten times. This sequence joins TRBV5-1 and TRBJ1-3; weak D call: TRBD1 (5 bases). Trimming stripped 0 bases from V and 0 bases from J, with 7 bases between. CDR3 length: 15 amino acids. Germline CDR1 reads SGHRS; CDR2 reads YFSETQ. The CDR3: CASSLVGDSGNTIYF. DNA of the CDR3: TGCGCCAGCAGCTTGGTAGGGGACTCTGGAAACACCATATATTTT.

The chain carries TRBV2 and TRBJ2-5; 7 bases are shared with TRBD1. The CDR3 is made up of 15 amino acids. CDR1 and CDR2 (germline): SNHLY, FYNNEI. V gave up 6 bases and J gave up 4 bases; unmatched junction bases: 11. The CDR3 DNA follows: TGTGCCAGCAGATCGGGACAGAGTACTAGAGAGACCCAGTACTTC. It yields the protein CASRSGQSTRETQYF.

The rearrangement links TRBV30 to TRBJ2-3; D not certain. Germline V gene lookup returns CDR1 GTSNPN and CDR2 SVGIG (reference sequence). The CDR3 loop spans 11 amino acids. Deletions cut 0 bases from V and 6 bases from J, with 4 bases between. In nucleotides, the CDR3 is TGTGCCTGGAGTGTTACTGATACGCAGTATTTT. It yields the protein CAWSVTDTQYF.

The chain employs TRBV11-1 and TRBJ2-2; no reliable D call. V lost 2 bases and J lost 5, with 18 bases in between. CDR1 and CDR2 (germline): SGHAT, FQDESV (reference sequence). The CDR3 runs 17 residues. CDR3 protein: CASSLWVEREGTGELFF. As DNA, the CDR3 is TGTGCCAGCAGCTTATGGGTGGAGCGAGAAGGAACCGGGGAGCTGTTTTTT.

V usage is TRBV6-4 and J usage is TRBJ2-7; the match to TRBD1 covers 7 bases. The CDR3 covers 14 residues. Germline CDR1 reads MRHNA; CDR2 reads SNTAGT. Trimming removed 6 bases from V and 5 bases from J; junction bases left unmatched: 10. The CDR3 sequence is CASRNLQGLHEQYF. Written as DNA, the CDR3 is TGTGCCAGCAGAAACTTACAGGGGCTTCACGAGCAGTACTTC.

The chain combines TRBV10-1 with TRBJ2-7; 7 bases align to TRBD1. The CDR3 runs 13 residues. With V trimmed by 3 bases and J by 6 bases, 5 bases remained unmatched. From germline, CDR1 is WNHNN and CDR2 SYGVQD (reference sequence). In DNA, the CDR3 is TGCGCCAGCAGTGATTCCAGGGGGTTCGAGCAGTACTTC. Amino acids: CASSDSRGFEQYF.

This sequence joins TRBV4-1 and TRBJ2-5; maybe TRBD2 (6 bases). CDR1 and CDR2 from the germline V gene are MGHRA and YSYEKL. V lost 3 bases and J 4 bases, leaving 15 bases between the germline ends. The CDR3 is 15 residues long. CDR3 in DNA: TGCGCCAGCAGCCAGGCCCGGGGGAGTAGAGAGACCCAGTACTTC. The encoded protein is CASSQARGSRETQYF.

The CDR3 loop reads CAWKRPGQETQYF. CDR3 nucleotide sequence: TGTGCCTGGAAGAGGCCGGGCCAAGAGACCCAGTACTTC. This chain joins TRBV30 and TRBJ2-5; D not resolved. V was cut by 4 bases and J by 1 base, with 10 bases left in between. This CDR3 spans 13 amino acids. Germline CDR1 is GTSNPN and CDR2 is SVGIG (reference sequence).

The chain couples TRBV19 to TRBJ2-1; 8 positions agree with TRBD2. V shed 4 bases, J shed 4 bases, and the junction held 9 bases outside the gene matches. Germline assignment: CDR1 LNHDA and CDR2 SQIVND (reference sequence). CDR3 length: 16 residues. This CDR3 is CASSNRAGAVYNEQFF. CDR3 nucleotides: TGTGCCAGTAGTAACAGAGCGGGAGCGGTATACAATGAGCAGTTCTTC.

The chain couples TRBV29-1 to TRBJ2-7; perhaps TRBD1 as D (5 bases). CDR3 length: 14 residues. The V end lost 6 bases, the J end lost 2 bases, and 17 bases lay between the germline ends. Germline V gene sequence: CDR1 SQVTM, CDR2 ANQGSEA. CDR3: CSVKSAGLTYEQYF. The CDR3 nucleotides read TGCAGCGTAAAGTCGGCAGGGTTAACCTACGAGCAGTACTTC.

The CDR3 loop reads CASSGTRITDTQYF. CDR3 DNA: TGTGCCAGCAGCGGGACTAGGATCACAGATACGCAGTATTTT. The chain recombines TRBV5-5 with TRBJ2-3, with 8 bases fitting TRBD2. V gave up 4 bases and J gave up 2 bases; unmatched junction bases: 3. CDR3 length equals 14 residues. CDR1 and CDR2 (germline): SGHKS, YYEKEE (reference sequence).

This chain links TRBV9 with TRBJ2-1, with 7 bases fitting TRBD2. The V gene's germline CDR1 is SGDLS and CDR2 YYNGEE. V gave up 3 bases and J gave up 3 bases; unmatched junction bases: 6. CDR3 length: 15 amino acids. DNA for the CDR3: TGTGCCAGCAGCGGGGGACTACCAAACTACAATGAGCAGTTCTTC. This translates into CASSGGLPNYNEQFF.

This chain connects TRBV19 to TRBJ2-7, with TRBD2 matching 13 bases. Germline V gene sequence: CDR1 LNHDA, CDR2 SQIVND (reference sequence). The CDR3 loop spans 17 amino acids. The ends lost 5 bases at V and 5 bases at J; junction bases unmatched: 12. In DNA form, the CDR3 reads TGTGCCAGTAGTGTCGGACTAGCGGGAGTGATCGGCCACGAGCAGTACTTC. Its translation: CASSVGLAGVIGHEQYF.

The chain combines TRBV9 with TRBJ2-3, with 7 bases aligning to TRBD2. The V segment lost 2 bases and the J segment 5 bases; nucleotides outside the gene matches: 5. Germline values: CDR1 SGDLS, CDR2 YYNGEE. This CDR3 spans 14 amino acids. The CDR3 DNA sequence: TGTGCCAGCAGCGTCAGCCCGGGGGGAGATACGCAGTATTTT. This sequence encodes CASSVSPGGDTQYF.

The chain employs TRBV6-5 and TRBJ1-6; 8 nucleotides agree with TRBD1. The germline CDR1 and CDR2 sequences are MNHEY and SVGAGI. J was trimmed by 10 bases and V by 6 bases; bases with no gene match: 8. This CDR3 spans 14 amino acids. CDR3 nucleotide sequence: TGTGCCAGCAGGGTGGACAGGGTCAGGTCACCCCTCCACTTT. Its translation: CASRVDRVRSPLHF.

CDR3 residues: CASSPRLAGVYEQFF. Written as DNA, the CDR3 is TGTGCCAGCAGCCCTAGACTAGCGGGAGTTTATGAGCAGTTCTTC. This chain connects TRBV7-3 to TRBJ2-1, with 12 bases aligning to TRBD2. The length of the CDR3 is 15 residues. Looked up from germline, CDR1 is SGHTA and CDR2 is FQGTGA. Unmatched junction bases numbered 7, after V lost 5 bases and J lost 8 bases.